This entry concerns a single T cell receptor (beta chain). TCRdb's copy holds only in-frame clones and misses some; the assay was immunoSEQ multiplex PCR. The profile shows over 85,000 clones, roughly 93% of them singletons. The CDR3 runs 16 residues. The J segment lost 5 bases and the V segment lost 0 bases, leaving 5 bases of the junction unmatched. Looked up from germline, CDR1 is LNHNV and CDR2 is YYDKDF (reference sequence). This specimen comes from a study of technical replicates of blood from a handful of donors. Material for sequencing was T cells isolated from PBMCs. The receptor's source is a human donor in good health. The chain combines TRBV15 with TRBJ1-5; 9 positions agree with TRBD1. CDR3 in DNA: TGTGCCACCAGCAGAGAAGGACAGGGGTTTTATCAGCCCCAGCATTTT. Encoded protein: CATSREGQGFYQPQHF. Using reference TRBV15 and TRBJ1-5 for the parts outside the CDR3, the full variable domain is DAMVIQNPRYQVTQFGKPVTLSCSQTLNHNVMYWYQQKSSQAPKLLFHYYDKDFNNEADTPDNFQSRRPNTSFCFLDIRSPGLGDTAMYLCATSREGQGFYQPQHFGDGTRLSIL.